Below, 15 T cell receptor beta chains from the same sample are listed, as sequenced in a study of cytomegalovirus exposure and HLA in healthy donors (dated by TCRdb to 2015 to 2018). Library preparation was by the immunoSEQ multiplex PCR assay. For the multiplex PCR, a mixture combining 60 forward primers for TCR Vbeta segments and 13 reverse primers for TCR Jbeta segments was used. This immuneACCESS table, as held by TCRdb, lists in-frame sequences with V and J called but not all clones. Of the missing ones, under half trace to an unresolved V gene in checked studies; the others have no known cause. A total of 120,000 or so clones appear in this sample, roughly 72% of them only once. The ten largest clones take up roughly 11% of the sample. The material sequenced was PBMCs. All receptors come from a woman aged 45-59 years in good health and CMV-seropositive.

The chain recombines TRBV6-7 with TRBJ2-7, with TRBD2 matching over 10 bases. TRBV6-7 belongs to the ORF category, with a function that is uncertain. The CDR3 runs 15 residues. The J segment lost 2 bases and the V segment lost 6 bases, leaving 7 bases of the junction unmatched. The DNA for the CDR3 is TGTGCCAGCAGACCAGGGACTAGCGAGACCTACGAGCAGTACTTC. This sequence encodes CASRPGTSETYEQYF.

This chain uses TRBV6-1 with TRBJ2-3; D possibly corresponds to TRBD2 (6 bases). Germline CDR1 MNHNS, CDR2 SASEGT. V was trimmed by 6 bases and J by 2 bases, leaving 15 bases between them. The length of the CDR3 is 15 residues. The CDR3 loop is CASRSWEAHTDTQYF. The CDR3 nucleotides are TGTGCCAGCAGATCGTGGGAGGCCCACACAGATACGCAGTATTTT.

The CDR3 coding sequence is TGCGCCAGCAGCCAAGATATGGCGGGAGGCCCACTCGTAAACAATGAGCAGTTCTTC. This encodes CASSQDMAGGPLVNNEQFF. The rearrangement links TRBV4-3 to TRBJ2-1; TRBD2 agrees at 8 bases. V trimming: 0 bases; J trimming: 5 bases; junction bases outside the gene matches: 15. This CDR3 is 19 amino acids long. The germline V gene has CDR1 LGHNA and CDR2 YSLEER.

The genes are TRBV4-3 and TRBJ1-4; TRBD1 agrees at 9 bases. This CDR3 comprises 19 residues. From germline, CDR1 is LGHNA and CDR2 YSLEER. V lost 1 base and J lost 3; bases outside the gene matches: 12. The CDR3 DNA reads as TGCGCCAGCAGCCAAGTTTTAGGGACAGGGAGTTGGGCTAATGAAAAACTGTTTTTT. This codes for CASSQVLGTGSWANEKLFF.

The genes are TRBV7-9 and TRBJ2-5, with 8 positions matching TRBD1. The CDR3 is made up of 15 amino acids. J lost 4 bases, V lost 5 bases, and 9 bases had no gene match. Germline assignment: CDR1 SEHNR and CDR2 FQNEAQ (reference sequence). CDR3 in DNA: TGTGCCAGCAGCCGTAACGGACAGGGTGGAGAGACCCAGTACTTC. Its protein product is CASSRNGQGGETQYF.

The rearrangement uses TRBV10-1 and TRBJ1-6; 8 bases agree with TRBD1. With V trimmed by 6 bases and J by 9 bases, 4 bases remained unmatched. The CDR3 sequence is 13 residues long. The V gene's germline CDR1 is WNHNN and CDR2 SYGVQD (reference sequence). CDR3 region: CASSETGVSPLHF. Written as DNA, the CDR3 is TGCGCCAGCAGCGAGACAGGGGTTTCACCCCTCCACTTT.

A single count supports this clone. The rearrangement joins TRBV6-4 to TRBJ2-1; 12 bases match TRBD2. V was pared by 4 bases and J by 5 bases, with 6 bases of the junction left unmatched. Germline V gene lookup returns CDR1 MRHNA and CDR2 SNTAGT. CDR3 size: 16 residues. The CDR3 is CASSVASGRAHNEQFF. Here the CDR3 DNA reads TGTGCCAGCAGTGTCGCTAGCGGGAGGGCCCACAATGAGCAGTTCTTC.

The gene calls are TRBV28 and TRBJ2-5, with 7 bases lining up with TRBD1. Germline V CDR1 and CDR2: MDHEN, SYDVKM. V shed 1 base and J 1 base; nucleotides not matched to a gene: 3. The CDR3 consists of 15 residues. CDR3 loop: CASSLLGTAQETQYF. DNA for the CDR3: TGTGCCAGCAGTTTATTGGGGACAGCCCAAGAGACCCAGTACTTC.

CDR3: CASSPMTVNTEAFF. The CDR3 coding sequence is TGTGCCAGCAGCCCTATGACAGTCAACACTGAAGCTTTCTTT. The V gene is TRBV9, the J gene TRBJ1-1; the D gene is possibly TRBD1 (5 bases). V lost 4 bases and J lost 2, with 12 bases in between. The CDR3 covers 14 residues. Per germline, CDR1 SGDLS and CDR2 YYNGEE.

This chain links TRBV7-2 with TRBJ1-2; D is unresolved. V was trimmed by 3 bases and J by 0 bases, leaving 11 bases between them. CDR1 and CDR2 (germline): SGHTA, FQGNSA. The CDR3 has 15 residues. In nucleotides, the CDR3 is TGTGCCAGCAGCTTGAGCCGGGGTACTAACTATGGCTACACCTTC. Translating it yields CASSLSRGTNYGYTF.

This sequence joins TRBV15 and TRBJ2-7; 9 positions match TRBD2. V shed 0 bases and J 4 bases; nucleotides not matched to a gene: 13. This CDR3 spans 18 amino acids. Germline loops: CDR1 LNHNV, CDR2 YYDKDF (reference sequence). The CDR3, as DNA: TGTGCCACCAGCAGAGATATATCCGGGACTAGCTTTTTATACGAGCAGTACTTC. It yields the protein CATSRDISGTSFLYEQYF.

The chain recombines TRBV6-1 with TRBJ2-1; D is perhaps TRBD1 (7 bases). V lost 10 bases to trimming and J lost 8 bases, with 18 bases between them. Germline V gives CDR1 MNHNS, CDR2 SASEGT. This CDR3 spans 13 amino acids. CDR3 nucleotides: TGTGCCACCTATGGAGTCAGGGGGGATGAGCAGTTCTTC. Protein product: CATYGVRGDEQFF.

Here the CDR3 DNA reads TGTGCCAGTAGTGCCCAGATGAACACTGAAGCTTTCTTT. Residues: CASSAQMNTEAFF. The chain recombines TRBV19 with TRBJ1-1; D gene ambiguous. CDR1 and CDR2 from the germline V gene are LNHDA and SQIVND (reference sequence). The V end was cut by 5 bases, the J end by 0 bases, with 7 bases between. The CDR3 has 13 residues.

The genes are TRBV4-3 and TRBJ2-3, with 9 bases fitting TRBD2. This CDR3 spans 17 amino acids. The V gene end was trimmed by 3 bases and the J gene end by 3 bases; junction bases not matched to a gene: 10. Germline V gene data show CDR1 as LGHNA and CDR2 as YSLEER. The CDR3 coding sequence is TGCGCCAGCAGCCAGGGGATTTCCAGCGGGAGGACAGATACGCAGTATTTT. Its translation is CASSQGISSGRTDTQYF.

The genes are TRBV20-1 and TRBJ2-3; D unclear. Trimming took 6 bases from V and 4 from J, leaving 8 bases between them. Per germline, CDR1 DFQATT and CDR2 SNEGSKA (reference sequence). The CDR3 contains 11 residues. CDR3 protein: CSAQQADTQYF. The CDR3, as DNA: TGCAGTGCCCAGCAGGCAGATACGCAGTATTTT.